This T cell receptor beta chain originates from a study of shared clonotypes between healthy human individuals. Study-level points and caveats: Generation of non-shared clonotypes was less probable than generation of clonotypes shared by all four donors. Several donors held about 5.1% of naive CD4 clonotypes in common.

Comment on this clone: The target antigen is unknown.

Some clones are missing from TCRdb's copy, which holds only in-frame ones; the method was immunoSEQ multiplex PCR. The sample carries about 1 million clones, approximately 78% recorded once. V was shortened by 5 bases and J by 7 bases, with 20 bases between the two germline ends. CDR3 length: 15 residues. Germline CDR1 SGHVS, CDR2 FQNEAQ. The rearrangement uses TRBV7-8 and TRBJ1-1, with D possibly TRBD1 on 5 matching bases. This clonotype originated in a man aged 18-30 years in good health. Some clones in this sample may be carry-over from other donors' samples. The sequencing sample was made of memory CD4+ T cells from PBMCs. Described subset: CD45RA-negative fraction. CDR3 nucleotide sequence: TGTGCCAGCAGCCATGGGGCACAAGACTTTCTTGAAGCTTTCTTT. Protein product: CASSHGAQDFLEAFF.